What follows are 13 T cell receptor beta chains derived from one specimen sequenced in a study of T cells after yellow fever vaccination. TCRdb fed the 5' RACE reads into MiXCR, producing one record per CDR3 protein. Of about 360,000 distinct CDR3 sequences in the sample, under 7.5% were seen once. The material was PBMCs, obtained 5 days after the yellow fever booster vaccination. The receptor source for this set is a man aged 25-45 years who received the YFV17D yellow fever vaccine.

In this sample, this clonotype turned up many times. This sequence joins TRBV7-2 and TRBJ2-5; 7 bases fit TRBD2. With 0 bases clipped from V and 3 bases from J, the junction kept 13 bases outside the gene matches. Germline assignment: CDR1 SGHTA and CDR2 FQGNSA. This CDR3 region has 18 residues. The chain's CDR3 is CASSLAVVGGPKKETQYF. The CDR3 DNA reads as TGTGCCAGCAGCTTAGCAGTTGTGGGAGGGCCCAAAAAAGAGACCCAGTACTTC.

The V call is TRBV20-1, the J call TRBJ1-6, with TRBD1 as a possible D gene (5 bases). V lost 0 bases and J lost 9, with 12 bases in between. Per the germline V gene, CDR1 is DFQATT and CDR2 is SNEGSKA (reference sequence). This CDR3 has 14 residues. The DNA for the CDR3 is TGCAGTGCTAGAGAAGGCAGGGTGGCTTCACCCCTCCACTTT. It specifies CSAREGRVASPLHF.

The table lists this clonotype with many counts. The chain employs TRBV29-1 and TRBJ1-1; D is uncertain. The CDR3 runs to 14 residues. The V end lost 4 bases, the J end lost 0 bases, and 12 bases lay between the germline ends. The germline CDR1 and CDR2 sequences are SQVTM and ANQGSEA. This chain's CDR3 is CSVAEPSLNTEAFF. For the CDR3, the DNA is TGCAGCGTTGCGGAGCCTTCCCTGAACACTGAAGCTTTCTTT.

This clonotype was counted between two and nine times. The J gene is TRBJ2-1, the V gene TRBV20-1; 11 bases agree with TRBD2. This CDR3 is built from 15 residues. Losses at the gene ends were 6 bases for V and 4 bases for J; bases not matched to a gene: 8. CDR1 and CDR2 (germline): DFQATT, SNEGSKA (reference sequence). The CDR3 DNA reads TGCAGTGCATCTCCCGGACTAGCGGGTTACAATGAGCAGTTCTTC. This sequence encodes CSASPGLAGYNEQFF.

This clonotype was found a few times. The chain is built from TRBV29-1 and TRBJ2-7; tentative D call: TRBD1 (6 bases). CDR3 length: 12 amino acids. Germline V gene lookup returns CDR1 SQVTM and CDR2 ANQGSEA. With 8 bases removed from V and 2 bases from J, the gap between germline ends came to 13 bases. CDR3 nucleotide sequence: TGCAGCATCCGGACAGTTACCTACGAGCAGTACTTC. It is translated as CSIRTVTYEQYF.

The chain couples TRBV27 to TRBJ2-7, with 9 bases aligning to TRBD1. This CDR3 comprises 15 residues. J lost 5 bases, V lost 5 bases, and 10 bases had no gene match. Per germline, CDR1 MNHEY and CDR2 SMNVEV (reference sequence). The CDR3 region is CASSQYGTGSDEQYF. The CDR3 DNA follows: TGTGCCAGCAGTCAATACGGGACAGGGTCAGACGAGCAGTACTTC.

This clonotype was counted many times. V gene TRBV28 combines with J gene TRBJ2-3; 8 bases are shared with TRBD2. Per the germline V gene, CDR1 is MDHEN and CDR2 is SYDVKM. The CDR3 has 14 residues. The ends lost 7 bases at V and 5 bases at J; junction bases unmatched: 8. The CDR3, as DNA: TGTGCCAGCATTTCGAGCGGGAGTGGAGATACGCAGTATTTT. This translates into CASISSGSGDTQYF.

This clonotype was counted only a few times. The CDR3, as DNA: TGCGCCAGCAGCCTCGGACAGGGTCAAGCCAAAAACATTCAGTACTTC. This encodes CASSLGQGQAKNIQYF. The chain employs TRBV4-3 and TRBJ2-4; the match to TRBD1 covers 8 bases. This CDR3 region has 16 residues. The J segment lost 0 bases and the V segment lost 4 bases, leaving 5 bases of the junction unmatched. Germline-derived CDR1 and CDR2 are LGHNA and YSLEER.

V is TRBV25-1 and J is TRBJ2-3; tentatively, D is TRBD1 (6 bases). The CDR3 is 14 residues long. Germline V gene sequence: CDR1 MGHDK, CDR2 SYGVNS. Trimming took off 2 bases at V and 3 bases at J, with 9 bases between the two ends. The CDR3 region has the DNA TGTGCCAGCAGTGAACAGGGGATTACAGATACGCAGTATTTT. Translation: CASSEQGITDTQYF.

This clonotype has just a few counts. The chain joins TRBV20-1 to TRBJ2-3; TRBD2 matches 12 bases. Trimming cost V 5 bases and J 3 bases; bases outside gene matches: 0. The CDR3 has 13 residues. Germline assignment: CDR1 DFQATT and CDR2 SNEGSKA (reference sequence). The CDR3 region has the DNA TGCAGTGCTGGGACTAGCGGGACAGATACGCAGTATTTT. As protein: CSAGTSGTDTQYF.

This clonotype was recorded many times. The chain joins TRBV20-1 to TRBJ1-3, with a possible D match to TRBD1 (5 bases). V lost 5 bases, J lost 4 bases, and 9 bases lay in between. The CDR3 sequence is 12 residues long. Per germline, CDR1 DFQATT and CDR2 SNEGSKA (reference sequence). The CDR3 loop reads CSADDSGNTIYF. The CDR3 bases are TGCAGTGCTGATGACAGCGGAAACACCATATATTTT.

The chain joins TRBV28 to TRBJ2-4; 8 bases match TRBD2. This CDR3 is 15 amino acids long. Germline assignment: CDR1 MDHEN and CDR2 SYDVKM. V shed 7 bases and J 0 bases; nucleotides not matched to a gene: 5. CDR3 protein: CASKLAGLAKNIQYF. The CDR3 region has the DNA TGTGCCAGCAAATTAGCGGGGCTAGCCAAAAACATTCAGTACTTC.

J is TRBJ2-3 and V is TRBV12-5, with 7 nucleotides matching TRBD1. The CDR3 extends over 14 amino acids. Germline CDR1 is LGHNT and CDR2 is FRNRAP. V lost 6 bases, J lost 2 bases, and 5 bases stayed unmatched. CDR3 sequence: CASGQGGSTDTQYF. In DNA form, the CDR3 reads TGTGCTAGTGGCCAAGGGGGCTCCACAGATACGCAGTATTTT.